The clone carrying this T cell receptor (beta chain) was counted a few times. As handled by the study authors: Estimation of nucleated cell counts relied on the amplification of reference gene primers. Produced via immunoSEQ multiplex PCR; TCRdb's table is partial and in-frame only. Clonal size and the V and J genes are those of that table, whereas D and trimming came from the DNA. The sample carries roughly 140,000 clones, approximately 80% recorded once. The data were taken from a study of blood T cell repertoires in COVID-19. As for the study in general: Spain, Italy and the United States supplied samples that represented acute and convalescent COVID-19. In each case, the material was cDNA or gDNA derived from T cells, B-cell-depleted T cells, or PBMCs.

Trimming left V 0 bases short and J 4 bases short, with 7 bases between. Germline V gene lookup returns CDR1 MNHEY and CDR2 SVGEGT. This CDR3 is built from 14 residues. The chain joins TRBV6-2 or TRBV6-3 to TRBJ2-1; D gene ambiguous. The sequenced sample was peripheral blood. This TCR came from a human donor in a cohort sampled during active COVID-19. In DNA form, the CDR3 reads TGTGCCAGCAGTTACTCACCGGGTTACAATGAGCAGTTCTTC. Translated: CASSYSPGYNEQFF.